This TCR beta chain was recovered during a study of shared clonotypes between healthy human individuals. Study as a whole: A donor's plate count was three for CD4 naive and three for CD4 memory; CD8 naive had two and CD8 memory one.

Of note for this clone: Antigen specificity is unknown. Other DNA sequences in the same sample also yield this CDR3.

The healthy adult donors were HIV-negative and reported no recent acute infections or vaccinations. Assay used: immunoSEQ multiplex PCR; TCRdb lists only in-frame clones, some missing. Among fewer than 3 million clones listed, 85% to 95% were seen once. V lost 2 bases and J lost 2, with 4 bases in between. From germline, CDR1 is SGHAT and CDR2 FQNNGV. The CDR3 runs 13 residues. Overall study findings and caveats: Memory subsets generally showed lower estimated richness than naive subsets.

The clonotype was recovered from a man younger than 30 in good health. Some clones in this sample may be carry-over from other donors' samples. This chain uses TRBV11-2 with TRBJ1-3; no clear D gene. The sequenced material came from naive CD4+ T cells from PBMCs. Subset here: CD45RA+ positively selected. CDR3 amino acids: CASSLPAGNTIYF. CDR3 sequence (DNA): TGTGCCAGCAGCTTACCAGCTGGAAACACCATATATTTT.